The clone carrying this T cell receptor beta chain showed up just a few times. Its antigen is unknown. PBMCs, at least 6 million per sample, were isolated. The V and J ends lost 1 base and 2 bases respectively, with 11 bases between them. CDR1 is SGHTA and CDR2 is FQGNSA in the germline V gene. The CDR3 runs 15 residues. Primed by a sample-barcoded 5' primer and a J-beta primer mix, a second PCR proceeded for roughly 6 to 12 cycles. Each cDNA molecule, via a template-switch adaptor with 12 random nucleotides, was tagged. Using its own MiXCR run on the 5' RACE reads, TCRdb lists one record per CDR3 protein. This repertoire shows fewer than 1 million distinct CDR3 sequences, approximately 44% found once; its top ten account for nearly 20%. The sample is drawn from a study of blood T cells in healthy people across ages. The wider study: Template switching recovered approximately one barcoded beta molecule for every two T cells. Findings of the study overall: More naive CD4+ cells and higher diversity were found in long-lived than in aged donors.

V is TRBV7-2 and J is TRBJ2-5; TRBD1 might be the D (5 bases). The source material was blood. This clonotype originated in a man aged 55 to 70 in good health. The CDR3 sequence: CASSLVVDSQETQYF. As DNA, the CDR3 is TGTGCCAGCAGCTTAGTTGTCGACAGTCAAGAGACCCAGTACTTC.